The entry below describes one TCR beta chain. The table lists this clonotype with many counts. Its antigen is unknown. Base-call qualities are not available, and no considerably larger clone is one nucleotide away. Moderately to severely active disease, a Clinical Activity Score of at least 3, a NOSPECS grade of at least 4, and a duration under 3 months were present in ophthalmopathy patients. Any patient with an uncontrolled infection, another autoimmune disease, pregnancy or lactation was excluded. Clinical symptoms, serum thyroxine and TRAb, thyroid ultrasound, and orbital computed tomography formed the basis for the diagnoses. Ficoll-Paque density gradient centrifugation was used to isolate PBMCs from approximately 10 ml of fresh peripheral blood. Trizol reagent was used to extract total RNA, and RNA quality was then checked on an Agilent 2100 Bioanalyzer. Amplification of TCR beta CDR3 regions was carried out from RNA transcripts. A first-round RT-PCR of the TCR CDR3 used the HTBI primer set with the Qiagen OneStep RT-PCR kit. The libraries were constructed in a second round of multiplex PCR and then size-selected and purified. The libraries were sequenced on an Illumina HiSeq2000 using paired-end 100 bp reads. The published analysis was carried out like this. Raw data were processed with SOAPnuke, discarding reads with adapters, uncalled bases, mean Phred below 15, or no exact constant-primer or identifier match. COPE v1.2.5 was used to merge the high-quality paired reads, and each unique nucleotide sequence was defined as a clonotype. Clonotypes were aligned to IMGT TRBV, TRBD and TRBJ reference segments using MiTCR v1.1. Analysis was restricted to V-J combinations with a frequency above 0.0001, which covered just over 98% of repertoires. The TCS score was defined as the ratio of F50 (clonal expansion) to E x V (chaos), calculated using BLOSUM62-based TCRdist between CDR3 peptides within each V-J. Welch's t-statistics and random forest reduced around 520 V-J features to 13, which were used in a naive Bayes classifier (R e1071). The raw public data were reprocessed by TCRdb itself: fastp quality trimming at Q25, MiXCR clonotype calling, in-frame beta chains only. Merged by CDR3 protein, the rows form single entries marked with the most common genes and DNA. The V and J calls here are based on TCRdb, not the publication. The sample records about 330,000 distinct CDR3 sequences, 12% to 15% of which are singletons. The ten largest make up 34% of the sample.

This sample stems from a study of T cells in Graves' hyperthyroidism and ophthalmopathy (dated 2019 in TCRdb). About the investigation overall: Peripheral blood samples were taken at initial diagnosis, before any treatment was given. To identify distinguishing TCR V-J signatures, a discovery cohort of some 100 patients was used, comprising approximately 40 with Graves' ophthalmopathy and some 60 with stable Graves' hyperthyroidism. Whether ophthalmopathy could be predicted prospectively was tested in an independent validation cohort made up of under 20 hyperthyroidism patients plus 17 patients who later progressed to ophthalmopathy. The 85 to 100 discovery patients were divided at random into training and test sets in a 7:3 ratio. Thyroid tissue and blood T-cell repertoires from six Graves' hyperthyroidism patients were also compared in the study. Once sampling was done, hyperthyroidism patients were given methimazole at a starting dose of 30 mg daily, whereas ophthalmopathy patients were given high-dose intravenous methylprednisolone. The paper reports TCR Vbeta CDR3 sequencing of over 120 peripheral blood samples: some 41 ophthalmopathy, some 80 hyperthyroidism and around 17 progressor patients.

The research as a whole found: Most expanded thyroid clonotypes (frequency above 0.001) were also detected in blood, suggesting blood repertoires may reflect thyroid immune responses. No statistical method was used to fix the sample size in advance, and group allocation was not hidden from the investigators. A model built on a 13 V-J signature distinguished ophthalmopathy from stable hyperthyroidism, reaching about 89% sensitivity and around 81% specificity in cross-validation and 80%/75% in testing. In validation, progression to ophthalmopathy was predicted by the model with almost 71% sensitivity and 72.22% specificity, a median of 6.5 months before onset.

The CDR1 and CDR2 encoded by the germline V gene (reference sequence) are DFQATT and SNEGSKA. V and J lose 5 bases and 2 bases, and a span of 11 bases separates them. The CDR3 covers 13 residues, taking in both the cysteine and the phenylalanine. Of the read, only the CDR3 DNA is kept; its 39 bases are in frame from base 1. The chain links TRBV20-1 with TRBJ2-3; matching of 5 bases hints at TRBD1 as the D gene. This sequence originates from a woman between 40 and 55 years old with Graves' ophthalmopathy. The sample consisted of blood. The sequenced DNA is TGCAGTGCTGGACACCTGGACACAGATACGCAGTATTTT. Translated, this gives CSAGHLDTDTQYF.